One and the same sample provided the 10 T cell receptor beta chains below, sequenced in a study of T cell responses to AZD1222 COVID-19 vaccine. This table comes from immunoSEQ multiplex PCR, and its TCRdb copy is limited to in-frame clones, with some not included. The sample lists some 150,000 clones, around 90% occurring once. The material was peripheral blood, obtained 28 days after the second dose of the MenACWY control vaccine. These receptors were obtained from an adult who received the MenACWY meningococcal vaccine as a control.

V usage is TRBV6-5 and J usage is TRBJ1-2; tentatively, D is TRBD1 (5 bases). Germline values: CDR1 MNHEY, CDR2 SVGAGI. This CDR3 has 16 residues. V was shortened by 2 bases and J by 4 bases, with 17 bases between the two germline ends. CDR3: CASSYSLRGGSYGYTF. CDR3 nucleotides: TGTGCCAGCAGTTACAGTCTTCGGGGGGGTAGCTATGGCTACACCTTC.

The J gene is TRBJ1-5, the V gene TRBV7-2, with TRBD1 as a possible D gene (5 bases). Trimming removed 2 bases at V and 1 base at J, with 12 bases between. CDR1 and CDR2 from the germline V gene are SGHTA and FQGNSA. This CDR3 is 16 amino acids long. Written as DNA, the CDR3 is TGTGCCAGCAGCTTATGGACAACCGGGAGCAATCAGCCCCAGCATTTT. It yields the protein CASSLWTTGSNQPQHF.

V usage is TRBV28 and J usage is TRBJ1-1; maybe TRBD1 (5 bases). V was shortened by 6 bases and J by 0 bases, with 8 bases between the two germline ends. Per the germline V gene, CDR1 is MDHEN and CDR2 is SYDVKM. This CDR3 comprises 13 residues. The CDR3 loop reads CASRGRMNTEAFF. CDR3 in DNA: TGTGCCAGCAGGGGACGGATGAACACTGAAGCTTTCTTT. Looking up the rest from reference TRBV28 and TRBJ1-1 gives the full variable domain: DVKVTQSSRYLVKRTGEKVFLECVQDMDHENMFWYRQDPGLGLRLIYFSYDVKMKEKGDIPEGYSVSREKKERFSLILESASTNQTSMYLCASRGRMNTEAFFGQGTRLTVV.

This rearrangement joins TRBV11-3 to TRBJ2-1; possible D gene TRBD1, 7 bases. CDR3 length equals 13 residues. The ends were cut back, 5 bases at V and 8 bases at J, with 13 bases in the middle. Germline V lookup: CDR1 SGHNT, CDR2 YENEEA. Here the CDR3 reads CASSRQGGDEQFF. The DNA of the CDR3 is TGTGCCAGCAGCCGCCAGGGGGGTGATGAGCAGTTCTTC.

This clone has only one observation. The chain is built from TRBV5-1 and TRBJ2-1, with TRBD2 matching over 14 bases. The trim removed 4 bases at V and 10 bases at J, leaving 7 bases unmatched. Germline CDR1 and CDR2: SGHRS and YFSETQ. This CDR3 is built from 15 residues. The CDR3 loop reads CASSPPGLAGVEQFF. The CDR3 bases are TGCGCCAGCAGCCCGCCGGGACTAGCGGGAGTCGAGCAGTTCTTC.

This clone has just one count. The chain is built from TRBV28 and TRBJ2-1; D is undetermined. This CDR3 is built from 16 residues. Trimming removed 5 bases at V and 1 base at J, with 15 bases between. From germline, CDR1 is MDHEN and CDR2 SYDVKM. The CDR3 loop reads CASSPADARSYNEQFF. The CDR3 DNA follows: TGTGCCAGCAGTCCCGCCGACGCGAGGTCCTACAATGAGCAGTTCTTC.

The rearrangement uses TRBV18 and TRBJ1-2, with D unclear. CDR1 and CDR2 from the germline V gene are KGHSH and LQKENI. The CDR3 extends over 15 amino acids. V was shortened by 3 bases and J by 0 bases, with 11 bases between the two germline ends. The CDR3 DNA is TGTGCCAGCTCACCCAGTAGAGGGTCTAACTATGGCTACACCTTC. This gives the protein CASSPSRGSNYGYTF.

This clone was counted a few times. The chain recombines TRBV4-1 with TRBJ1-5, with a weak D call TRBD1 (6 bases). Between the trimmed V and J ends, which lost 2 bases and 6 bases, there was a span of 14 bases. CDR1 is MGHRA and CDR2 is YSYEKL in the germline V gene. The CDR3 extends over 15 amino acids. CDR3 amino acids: CASSQFRDTGQPQHF. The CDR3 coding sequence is TGCGCCAGCAGCCAATTCCGGGACACCGGTCAGCCCCAGCATTTT.

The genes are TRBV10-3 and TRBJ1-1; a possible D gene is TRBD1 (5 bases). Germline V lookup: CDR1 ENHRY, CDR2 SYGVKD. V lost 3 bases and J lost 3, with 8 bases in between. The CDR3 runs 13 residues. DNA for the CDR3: TGTGCCATCAGTGACAGGGTTGACACTGAAGCTTTCTTT. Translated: CAISDRVDTEAFF.

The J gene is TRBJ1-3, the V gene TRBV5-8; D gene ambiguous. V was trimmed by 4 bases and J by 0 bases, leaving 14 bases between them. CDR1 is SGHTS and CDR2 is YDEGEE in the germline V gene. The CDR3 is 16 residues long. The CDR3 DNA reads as TGTGCCAGCAGCCACGGACTCACGTACTCTGGAAACACCATATATTTT. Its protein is CASSHGLTYSGNTIYF.